What follows describes a single T cell receptor (beta chain). These data belong to a study of blood T cell repertoires in COVID-19. Overall study: Sites across the United States, Italy and Spain contributed samples from acute and convalescent COVID-19. Nucleic acid was either cDNA or gDNA, and it came from T cells, B-cell-depleted T cells, or PBMCs.

The CDR3 is 13 residues long. Looked up from germline, CDR1 is SGHNT and CDR2 is YYREEE (reference sequence). With 5 bases removed from V and 5 bases from J, the gap between germline ends came to 14 bases. How the authors handled the data: Reference gene primer amplification in the assay estimated nucleated cell counts. Produced via immunoSEQ multiplex PCR; TCRdb's table is partial and in-frame only. That table gives V, J and clone size, and the DNA gave D and trimming. The table lists about 200,000 clones, around 84% of them singletons. Specimen: peripheral blood. The TCR sequence derives from an elderly woman with acute or convalescent COVID-19. The chain combines TRBV5-4 with TRBJ2-7; the D gene is possibly TRBD2 (6 bases). The CDR3 DNA reads as TGTGCCAGCAGTCTGACCGCTAGCGACGAGCAGTACTTC. It specifies CASSLTASDEQYF.